The 14 T cell receptor beta chains below were found in one sample sequenced in a study of shared clonotypes between healthy human individuals. Sequencing used immunoSEQ multiplex PCR; TCRdb keeps in-frame clones, though not all of them. The sample carries about 2.4 million clones, more than 90% recorded once. The sample consisted of naive CD4+ T cells sorted from blood. Subset reported: CD45RA+ positively selected. These receptors were obtained from a man younger than 35 in good health.

In its sample, this clone was seen once. At the DNA level, this CDR3 is encoded by other sequences in the same sample as well. The V and J genes are TRBV28 and TRBJ1-4, with 9 bases matching TRBD1. The CDR3 totals 14 residues. Germline-derived CDR1 and CDR2 are MDHEN and SYDVKM. V shed 4 bases and J 8 bases; nucleotides not matched to a gene: 5. This CDR3 reads CASSSGTGPEKLFF. DNA for the CDR3: TGTGCCAGCAGTTCCGGGACAGGGCCGGAAAAACTGTTTTTT.

Worth noting for this clone: A read error may account for a junction end that differs from germline. The DNA for the CDR3 is TGTGCTAGCAGCCAGACAGCGGGAGGGCCCTACAATGAGCAGTTCTTC. It codes for CASSQTAGGPYNEQFF. The chain uses TRBV7-7 and TRBJ2-1; TRBD2 matches 10 bases. The CDR3 sequence is 16 residues long. CDR1 is SSHAT, CDR2 FNYEAQ, per germline (reference sequence).

V gene TRBV19 combines with J gene TRBJ1-1; a possible D gene is TRBD1 (6 bases). V was cut by 3 bases and J by 1 base, with 15 bases left in between. Germline CDR1 LNHDA, CDR2 SQIVND (reference sequence). The CDR3 runs to 16 residues. The DNA for the CDR3 is TGTGCCAGTAGTATCTGGAGGGGGGACGGGAACACTGAAGCTTTCTTT. It codes for CASSIWRGDGNTEAFF.

The chain carries TRBV4-1 and TRBJ1-2; tentatively, D is TRBD1 (6 bases). The CDR3 loop spans 16 amino acids. V shed 0 bases and J shed 4 bases, with 15 bases lying between them. Germline V gene lookup returns CDR1 MGHRA and CDR2 YSYEKL. This chain's CDR3 is CASSQDEGDPLYGYTF. CDR3 nucleotide sequence: TGCGCCAGCAGCCAAGATGAGGGGGACCCTCTCTATGGCTACACCTTC.

The rearrangement uses TRBV10-1 and TRBJ1-1; 8 bases are a match to TRBD1. This CDR3 is built from 16 residues. J lost 6 bases, V lost 1 base, and 10 bases had no gene match. Germline V gene lookup returns CDR1 WNHNN and CDR2 SYGVQD (reference sequence). Here the CDR3 DNA reads TGCGCCAGCAGTGAGTTCTTCGACAGGGGAAGGGCTGAAGCTTTCTTT. Translated: CASSEFFDRGRAEAFF.

The V gene is TRBV7-2, the J gene TRBJ2-3; TRBD2 matches 10 bases. Germline trimming cut 1 base from V and 1 base from J; bases unmatched to any gene: 8. CDR3 length equals 18 residues. The germline V gene encodes CDR1 SGHTA and CDR2 FQGNSA. As DNA, the CDR3 is TGTGCCAGCAGCTTAGTTATATCCGGGACTAGCGGCACAGATACGCAGTATTTT. The encoded protein is CASSLVISGTSGTDTQYF.

The J gene is TRBJ1-2, the V gene TRBV20-1; D remains ambiguous. Germline V lookup: CDR1 DFQATT, CDR2 SNEGSKA (reference sequence). The CDR3 sequence is 10 residues long. V was cut by 3 bases and J by 14 bases, with 13 bases left in between. The DNA for the CDR3 is TGCAGTGCTAGCGAGGGAGGTAGGACCTTC. The encoded protein is CSASEGGRTF.

The chain couples TRBV28 to TRBJ1-4; 9 bases fit TRBD1. The germline V gene has CDR1 MDHEN and CDR2 SYDVKM. The V segment lost 6 bases and the J segment 8 bases; nucleotides outside the gene matches: 10. CDR3 length: 15 amino acids. The CDR3 loop is CASSLQGQGQEKLFF. The CDR3, as DNA: TGTGCCAGCAGCCTACAGGGACAGGGACAGGAAAAACTGTTTTTT.

The CDR3 reads CSVAPSGANVLTF. For the CDR3, the DNA is TGCAGCGTTGCTCCTTCTGGGGCCAACGTCCTGACTTTC. The chain links TRBV29-1 to TRBJ2-6, with D uncertain. The V end was cut by 4 bases, the J end by 1 base, with 5 bases between. This CDR3 comprises 13 residues. The germline V gene encodes CDR1 SQVTM and CDR2 ANQGSEA.

The sample holds a few counts of this clone. This sample includes further DNA sequences coding for the same CDR3. V and J are TRBV7-9 and TRBJ1-6; weak D call: TRBD1 (5 bases). The germline CDR1 and CDR2 sequences are SEHNR and FQNEAQ (reference sequence). This CDR3 has 14 amino acids. V shed 1 base and J shed 9 bases, with 10 bases lying between them. This CDR3 reads CASSLGQGGSPLHF. The CDR3 bases are TGTGCCAGCAGCTTAGGGCAGGGAGGTTCACCCCTCCACTTT.

As for this clone: A junction boundary mismatches the germline segment, possibly from a read error. The rearrangement links TRBV5-6 to TRBJ1-2; possibly TRBD1 for D (6 bases). The CDR3 runs 12 residues. Looked up from germline, CDR1 is SGHDT and CDR2 is YYEEEE. CDR3 loop: CASSRTDYDYTF. In nucleotides, the CDR3 is TGTGCCAGCAGCCGGACAGACTATGACTACACCTTC.

CDR3 residues: CASSLRQISSYEQYF. The CDR3 DNA sequence: TGTGCCAGCAGCTTGCGACAGATAAGCTCCTACGAGCAGTACTTC. The chain joins TRBV5-6 to TRBJ2-7, with a tentative D call TRBD1 (5 bases). Trimming took off 1 base at V and 0 bases at J, with 11 bases between the two ends. Germline V gene lookup returns CDR1 SGHDT and CDR2 YYEEEE. There are 15 residues in the CDR3.

The chain recombines TRBV7-2 with TRBJ2-7; D remains ambiguous. The CDR3 length is 14 residues. Germline CDR1 is SGHTA and CDR2 is FQGNSA. Trimming left V 5 bases short and J 3 bases short, with 14 bases between. Here the CDR3 reads CASSPARGFYEQYF. As DNA, the CDR3 is TGTGCCAGCAGCCCCGCCAGAGGATTCTACGAGCAGTACTTC.

To note about this clone: The junction departs from germline at one end; a sequencing error may be responsible. The gene calls are TRBV7-7 and TRBJ2-5, with D tentatively TRBD2 (6 bases). Germline V gene sequence: CDR1 SSHAT, CDR2 FNYEAQ (reference sequence). The CDR3 totals 16 residues. DNA of the CDR3: TGTGCTAGCAGCTTCGGGCGCGGGATGATTCAAGAGACCCAGTACTTC. Translated, it gives CASSFGRGMIQETQYF.